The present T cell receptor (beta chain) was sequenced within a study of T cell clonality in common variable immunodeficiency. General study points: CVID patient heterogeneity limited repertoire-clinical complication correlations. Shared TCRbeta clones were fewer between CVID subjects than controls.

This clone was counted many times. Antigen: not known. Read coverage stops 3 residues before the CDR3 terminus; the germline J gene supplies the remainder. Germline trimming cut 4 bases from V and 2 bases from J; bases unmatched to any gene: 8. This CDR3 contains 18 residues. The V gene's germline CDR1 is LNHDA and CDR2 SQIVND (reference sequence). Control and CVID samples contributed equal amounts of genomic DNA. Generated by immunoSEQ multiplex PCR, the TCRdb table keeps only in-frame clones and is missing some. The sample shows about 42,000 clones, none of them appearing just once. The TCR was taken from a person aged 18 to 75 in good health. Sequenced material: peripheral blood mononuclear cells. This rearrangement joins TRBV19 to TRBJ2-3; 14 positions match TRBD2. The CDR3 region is CASSTQKTSGGATDTQYF. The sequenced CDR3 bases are TGTGCCAGTAGTACTCAAAAGACTAGCGGGGGGGCCACAGATACG. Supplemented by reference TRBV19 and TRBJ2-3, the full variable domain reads DGGITQSPKYLFRKEGQNVTLSCEQNLNHDAMYWYRQDPGQGLRLIYYSQIVNDFQKGDIAEGYSVSREKKESFPLTVTSAQKNPTAFYLCASSTQKTSGGATDTQYFGPGTRLTVL.